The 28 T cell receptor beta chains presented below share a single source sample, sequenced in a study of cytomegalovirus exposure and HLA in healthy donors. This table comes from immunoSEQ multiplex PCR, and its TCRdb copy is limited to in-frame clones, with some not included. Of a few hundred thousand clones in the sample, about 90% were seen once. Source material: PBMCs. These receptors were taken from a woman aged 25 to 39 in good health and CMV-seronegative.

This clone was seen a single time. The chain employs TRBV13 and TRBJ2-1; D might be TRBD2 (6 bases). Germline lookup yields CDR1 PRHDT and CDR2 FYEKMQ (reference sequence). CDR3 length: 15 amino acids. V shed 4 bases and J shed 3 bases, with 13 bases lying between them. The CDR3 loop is CASSSLLAIYNEQFF. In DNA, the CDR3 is TGTGCCAGCAGCTCGTTACTAGCCATCTACAATGAGCAGTTCTTC.

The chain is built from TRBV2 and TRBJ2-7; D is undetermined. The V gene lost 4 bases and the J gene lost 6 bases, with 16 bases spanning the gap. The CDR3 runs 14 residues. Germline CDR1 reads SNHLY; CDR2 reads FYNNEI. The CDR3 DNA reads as TGTGCCAGCAGTGGAGTGGGCATCTCGGGCGAGCAGTACTTC. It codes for CASSGVGISGEQYF. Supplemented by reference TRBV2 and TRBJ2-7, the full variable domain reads EPEVTQTPSHQVTQMGQEVILRCVPISNHLYFYWYRQILGQKVEFLVSFYNNEISEKSEIFDDQFSVERPDGSNFTLKIRSTKLEDSAMYFCASSGVGISGEQYFGPGTRLTVT.

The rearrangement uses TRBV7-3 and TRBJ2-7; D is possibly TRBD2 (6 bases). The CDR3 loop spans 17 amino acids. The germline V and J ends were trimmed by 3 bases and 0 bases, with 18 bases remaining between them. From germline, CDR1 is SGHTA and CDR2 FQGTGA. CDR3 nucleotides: TGTGCCAGCAGCTTGGGCCCGCGGGGAAGGAACTCCTACGAGCAGTACTTC. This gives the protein CASSLGPRGRNSYEQYF.

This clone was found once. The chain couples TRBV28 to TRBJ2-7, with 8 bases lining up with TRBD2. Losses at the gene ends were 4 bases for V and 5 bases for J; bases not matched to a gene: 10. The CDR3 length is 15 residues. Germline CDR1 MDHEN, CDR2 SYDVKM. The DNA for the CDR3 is TGTGCCAGCAGTTCCCCAAGCGGGAGTATCCACGAGCAGTACTTC. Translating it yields CASSSPSGSIHEQYF.

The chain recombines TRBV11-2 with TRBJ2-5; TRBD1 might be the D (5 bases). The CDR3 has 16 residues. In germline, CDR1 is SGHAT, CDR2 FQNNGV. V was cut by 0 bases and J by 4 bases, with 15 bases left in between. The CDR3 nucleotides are TGTGCCAGCAGCTTAGATCTCCCAGGGCTTGTAGAGACCCAGTACTTC. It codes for CASSLDLPGLVETQYF.

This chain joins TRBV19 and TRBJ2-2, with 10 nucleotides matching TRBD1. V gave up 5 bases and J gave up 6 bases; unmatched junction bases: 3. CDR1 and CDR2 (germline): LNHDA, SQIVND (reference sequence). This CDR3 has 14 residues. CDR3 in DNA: TGTGCCAGTAGTCAGGACAGGGGGTCCGGGGAGCTGTTTTTT. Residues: CASSQDRGSGELFF. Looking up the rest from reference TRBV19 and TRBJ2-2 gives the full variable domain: DGGITQSPKYLFRKEGQNVTLSCEQNLNHDAMYWYRQDPGQGLRLIYYSQIVNDFQKGDIAEGYSVSREKKESFPLTVTSAQKNPTAFYLCASSQDRGSGELFFGEGSRLTVL.

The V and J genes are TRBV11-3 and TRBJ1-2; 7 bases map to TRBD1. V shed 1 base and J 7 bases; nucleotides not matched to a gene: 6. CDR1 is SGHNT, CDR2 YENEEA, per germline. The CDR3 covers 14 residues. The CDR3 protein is CASSLGSGGGGYTF. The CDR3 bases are TGTGCCAGCAGCTTAGGATCAGGGGGTGGTGGCTACACCTTC.

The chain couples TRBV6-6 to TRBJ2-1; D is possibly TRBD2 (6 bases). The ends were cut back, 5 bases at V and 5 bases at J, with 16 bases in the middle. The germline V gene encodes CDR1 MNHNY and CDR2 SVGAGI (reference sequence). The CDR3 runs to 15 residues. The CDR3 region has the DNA TGTGCCAGCAGTGAGCCCGGGACTCCCAACAATGAGCAGTTCTTC. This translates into CASSEPGTPNNEQFF.

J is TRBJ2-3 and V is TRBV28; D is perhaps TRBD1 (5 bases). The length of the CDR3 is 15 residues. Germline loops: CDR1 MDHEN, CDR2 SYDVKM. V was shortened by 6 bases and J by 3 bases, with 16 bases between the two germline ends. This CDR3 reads CASSPRQRKTDTQYF. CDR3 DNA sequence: TGTGCCAGCAGCCCTAGACAGAGGAAGACAGATACGCAGTATTTT. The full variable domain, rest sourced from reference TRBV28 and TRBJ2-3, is DVKVTQSSRYLVKRTGEKVFLECVQDMDHENMFWYRQDPGLGLRLIYFSYDVKMKEKGDIPEGYSVSREKKERFSLILESASTNQTSMYLCASSPRQRKTDTQYFGPGTRLTVL.

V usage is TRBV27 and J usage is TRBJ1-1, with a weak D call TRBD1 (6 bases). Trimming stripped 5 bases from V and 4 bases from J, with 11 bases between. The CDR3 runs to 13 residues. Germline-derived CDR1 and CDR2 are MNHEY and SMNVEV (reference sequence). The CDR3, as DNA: TGTGCCAGCAGTCCGAGGGGGGCCACTGAAGCTTTCTTT. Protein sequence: CASSPRGATEAFF.

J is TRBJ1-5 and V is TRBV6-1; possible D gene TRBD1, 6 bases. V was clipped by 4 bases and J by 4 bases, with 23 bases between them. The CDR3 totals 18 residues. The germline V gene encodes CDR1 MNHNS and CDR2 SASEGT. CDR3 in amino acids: CASSVKFGRQAQNQPQHF. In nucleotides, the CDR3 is TGTGCCAGCAGTGTAAAGTTCGGAAGACAGGCACAAAATCAGCCCCAGCATTTT.

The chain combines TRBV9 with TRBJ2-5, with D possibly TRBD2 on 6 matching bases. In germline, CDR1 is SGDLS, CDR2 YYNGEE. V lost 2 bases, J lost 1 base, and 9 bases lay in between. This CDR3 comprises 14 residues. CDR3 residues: CASSVPGSQETQYF. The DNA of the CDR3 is TGTGCCAGCAGCGTCCCCGGGAGCCAAGAGACCCAGTACTTC.

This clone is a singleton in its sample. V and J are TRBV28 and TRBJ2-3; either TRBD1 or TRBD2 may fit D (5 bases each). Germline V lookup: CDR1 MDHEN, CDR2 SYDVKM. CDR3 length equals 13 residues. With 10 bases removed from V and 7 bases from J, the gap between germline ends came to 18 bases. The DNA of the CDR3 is TGTGCCACCCTTGGGGCTAGCCTTAATACGCAGTATTTT. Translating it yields CATLGASLNTQYF.

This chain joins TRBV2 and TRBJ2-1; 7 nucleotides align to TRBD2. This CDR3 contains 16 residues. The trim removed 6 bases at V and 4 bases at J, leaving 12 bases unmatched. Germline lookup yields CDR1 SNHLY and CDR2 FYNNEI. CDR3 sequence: CASRMRERGPYNEQFF. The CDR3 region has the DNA TGTGCCAGCAGAATGCGGGAGAGGGGCCCTTACAATGAGCAGTTCTTC.

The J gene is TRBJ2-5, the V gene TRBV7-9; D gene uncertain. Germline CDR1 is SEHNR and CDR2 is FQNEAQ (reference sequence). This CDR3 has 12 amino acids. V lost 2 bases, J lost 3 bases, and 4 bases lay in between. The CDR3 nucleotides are TGTGCCAGCAGCTTACACGAAGAGACCCAGTACTTC. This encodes CASSLHEETQYF.

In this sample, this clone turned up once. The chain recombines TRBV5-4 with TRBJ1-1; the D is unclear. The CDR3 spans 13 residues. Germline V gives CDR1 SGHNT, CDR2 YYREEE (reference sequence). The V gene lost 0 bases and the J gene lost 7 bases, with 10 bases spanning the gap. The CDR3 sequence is CASSLAYGFEAFF. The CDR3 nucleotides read TGTGCCAGCAGCTTGGCTTATGGATTTGAAGCTTTCTTT.

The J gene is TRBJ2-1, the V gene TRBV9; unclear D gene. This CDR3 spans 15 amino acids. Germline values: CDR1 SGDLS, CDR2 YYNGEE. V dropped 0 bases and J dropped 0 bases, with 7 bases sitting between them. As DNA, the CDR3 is TGTGCCAGCAGCGTAGAGTGGAGCTCCTACAATGAGCAGTTCTTC. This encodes CASSVEWSSYNEQFF.

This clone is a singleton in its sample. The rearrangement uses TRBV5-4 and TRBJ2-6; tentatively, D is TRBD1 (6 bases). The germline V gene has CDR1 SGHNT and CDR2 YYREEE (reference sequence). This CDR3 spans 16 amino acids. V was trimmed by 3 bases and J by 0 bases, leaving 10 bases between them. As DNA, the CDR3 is TGTGCCAGCAGCTCCCAGGGGTCCTCTGGGGCCAACGTCCTGACTTTC. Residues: CASSSQGSSGANVLTF.

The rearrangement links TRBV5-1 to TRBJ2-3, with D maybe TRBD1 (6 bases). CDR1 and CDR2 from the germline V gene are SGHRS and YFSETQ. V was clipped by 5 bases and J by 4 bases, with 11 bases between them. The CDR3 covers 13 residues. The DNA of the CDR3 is TGCGCCAGCAGTTACAGGGAAGCAGATACGCAGTATTTT. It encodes CASSYREADTQYF. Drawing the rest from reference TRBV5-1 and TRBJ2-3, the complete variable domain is KAGVTQTPRYLIKTRGQQVTLSCSPISGHRSVSWYQQTPGQGLQFLFEYFSETQRNKGNFPGRFSGRQFSNSRSEMNVSTLELGDSALYLCASSYREADTQYFGPGTRLTVL.

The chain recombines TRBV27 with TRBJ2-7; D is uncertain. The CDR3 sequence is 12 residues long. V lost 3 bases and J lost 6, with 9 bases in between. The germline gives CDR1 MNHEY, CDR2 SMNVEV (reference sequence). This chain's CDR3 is CASSFGSGEQYF. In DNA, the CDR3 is TGTGCCAGCAGTTTCGGGTCGGGCGAGCAGTACTTC.

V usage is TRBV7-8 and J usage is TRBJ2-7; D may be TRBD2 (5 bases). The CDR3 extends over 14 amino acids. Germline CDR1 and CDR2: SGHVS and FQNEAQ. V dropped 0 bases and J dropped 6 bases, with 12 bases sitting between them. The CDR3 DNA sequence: TGTGCCAGCAGCTTAGCGGGAGAGGACGGCGAGCAGTACTTC. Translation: CASSLAGEDGEQYF.

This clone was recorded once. The CDR3: CASSPHSVSTDTQYF. CDR3 nucleotide sequence: TGCGCCAGCAGCCCCCATAGCGTTAGCACAGATACGCAGTATTTT. The rearrangement links TRBV5-1 to TRBJ2-3; weak D call: TRBD2 (5 bases). The CDR3 sequence is 15 residues long. Trimming removed 4 bases from V and 0 bases from J, with 12 bases in between. Germline V CDR1 and CDR2: SGHRS, YFSETQ.

CDR3 DNA sequence: TGTGCCAGCAGCGGGGGACAGGGGGTTCCTTACGAGCAGTACTTC. This gives the protein CASSGGQGVPYEQYF. The chain carries TRBV7-8 and TRBJ2-7; 11 nucleotides align to TRBD1. The CDR3 sequence is 15 residues long. Germline trimming cut 5 bases from V and 4 bases from J; bases unmatched to any gene: 7. Germline CDR1 reads SGHVS; CDR2 reads FQNEAQ.

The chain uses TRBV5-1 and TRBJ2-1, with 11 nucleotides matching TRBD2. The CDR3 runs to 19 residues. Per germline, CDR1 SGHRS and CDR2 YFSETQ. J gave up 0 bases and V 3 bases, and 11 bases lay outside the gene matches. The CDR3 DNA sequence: TGCGCCAGCAGCTCCGGACTAGCGGGTTTTCCGAGCTCCTACAATGAGCAGTTCTTC. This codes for CASSSGLAGFPSSYNEQFF.

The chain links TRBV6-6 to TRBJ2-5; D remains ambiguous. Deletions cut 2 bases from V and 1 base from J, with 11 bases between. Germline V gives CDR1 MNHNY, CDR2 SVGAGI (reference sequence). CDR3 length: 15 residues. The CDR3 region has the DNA TGTGCCAGCAGTTACGGCCAGTCGGCCCAAGAGACCCAGTACTTC. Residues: CASSYGQSAQETQYF.

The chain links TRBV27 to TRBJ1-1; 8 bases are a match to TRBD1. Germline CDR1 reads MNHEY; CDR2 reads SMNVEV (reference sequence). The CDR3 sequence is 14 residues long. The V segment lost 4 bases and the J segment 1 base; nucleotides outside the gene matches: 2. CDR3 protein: CASSSDRGNTEAFF. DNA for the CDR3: TGTGCCAGCAGTTCCGACAGGGGGAACACTGAAGCTTTCTTT.

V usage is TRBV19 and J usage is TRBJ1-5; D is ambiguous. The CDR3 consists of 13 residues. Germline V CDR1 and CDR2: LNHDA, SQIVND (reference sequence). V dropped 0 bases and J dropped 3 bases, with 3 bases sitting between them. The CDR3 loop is CASSIEPNQPQHF. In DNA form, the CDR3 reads TGTGCCAGTAGTATAGAACCCAATCAGCCCCAGCATTTT.

In DNA, the CDR3 is TGTGCCAGCAGCGGATACAGCAGGGGGATGAACACTGAAGCTTTCTTT. Encoded protein: CASSGYSRGMNTEAFF. The genes are TRBV7-3 and TRBJ1-1, with 7 nucleotides matching TRBD1. With 5 bases clipped from V and 0 bases from J, the junction kept 9 bases outside the gene matches. Looked up from germline, CDR1 is SGHTA and CDR2 is FQGTGA. The CDR3 extends over 16 amino acids.